The following is a TCR beta chain sequence with its context. Its antigen is as yet unknown. The CDR3 totals 16 residues. Losses at the gene ends were 5 bases for V and 6 bases for J; bases not matched to a gene: 14. Germline V gives CDR1 SGHNT, CDR2 YYREEE (reference sequence). The data are from a study of cytomegalovirus exposure and HLA in healthy donors. The study's findings and limits: The study listed roughly 160 cytomegalovirus-associated TCR beta chains.

PCR was performed using 60 Vbeta and 13 Jbeta primers. Assay used: immunoSEQ multiplex PCR; TCRdb lists only in-frame clones, some missing. The repertoire holds about 160,000 clones, with around 76% as singletons. The specimen sequenced was PBMCs. The V gene is TRBV5-4, the J gene TRBJ2-7, with 10 bases matching TRBD2. The TCR was taken from a woman aged 40 to 50 in good health and CMV-seronegative. CDR3 loop: CASSLKTSGSYGEQYF. In DNA, the CDR3 is TGTGCCAGCAGTCTGAAGACTAGCGGGTCGTACGGCGAGCAGTACTTC.